Sequencing of this T cell receptor (beta chain) was carried out in a study of blood T cell repertoires in COVID-19. Study information: COVID-19 samples from acute and convalescent phases originated in the United States, Italy and Spain. Sources were T cells, B-cell-depleted T cells, or PBMCs; the material itself was cDNA or gDNA.

How the authors handled the data: Amplification of reference gene primers provided the estimated nucleated cell counts. Measured with immunoSEQ multiplex PCR; TCRdb has only the in-frame clones, and not every one. Clone size and V and J calls were adopted from that table, with D and trimming inferred from the DNA. Here the sample spans about 66,000 clones, about 82% being singletons. Germline V lookup: CDR1 SGHRS, CDR2 YFSETQ. This CDR3 has 14 residues. Deletions cut 2 bases from V and 2 bases from J, with 11 bases between. The chain couples TRBV5-1 to TRBJ2-7; no firm D call. Specimen: peripheral blood. The source of this sequence is a human donor in a cohort sampled during active COVID-19. CDR3 DNA: TGCGCCAGCAGCTTTAGCCTGGAGACCTACGAGCAGTACTTC. It yields the protein CASSFSLETYEQYF.